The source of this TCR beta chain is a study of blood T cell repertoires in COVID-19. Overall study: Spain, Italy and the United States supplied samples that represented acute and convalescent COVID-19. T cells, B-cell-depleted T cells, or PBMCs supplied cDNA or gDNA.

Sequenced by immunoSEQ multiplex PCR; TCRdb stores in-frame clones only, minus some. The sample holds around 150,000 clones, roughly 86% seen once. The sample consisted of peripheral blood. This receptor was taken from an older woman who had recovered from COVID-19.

CDR3 protein: CASSRATGYEQYF. The CDR3 nucleotides are TGTGCCAGCAGTCGTGCGACAGGCTACGAGCAGTACTTC. The V and J genes are TRBV6-5 and TRBJ2-7, with a weak D call TRBD1 (6 bases). Germline values: CDR1 MNHEY, CDR2 SVGAGI. Trimming removed 5 bases from V and 3 bases from J, with 11 bases in between. This CDR3 is 13 amino acids long.